The clone carrying this T cell receptor (beta chain) was counted ten times or more. Its antigen remains unknown. The CDR3 spans 11 residues. With 5 bases removed from V and 0 bases from J, the gap between germline ends came to 2 bases. Germline V gene lookup returns CDR1 DFQATT and CDR2 SNEGSKA (reference sequence). TCRdb called the RT-PCR reads again in MiXCR, with one record for every CDR3 protein. The sample shows 650,000 to 850,000 distinct CDR3 sequences, approximately 15% of them seen only once. The sample originates from a study of response to subunit inactivated influenza vaccine. Study conclusions and caveats: Few additional T cells are recruited per seasonal influenza vaccination, authors suggested.

The clonotype originates from a man aged 50 or older who received an inactivated influenza vaccine. The source material was PBMCs from blood, sampled 14 to 15 days before vaccination. J is TRBJ1-3 and V is TRBV20-1; D not certain. The CDR3 DNA follows: TGCAGTGCTCCCTCTGGAAACACCATATATTTT. Amino acids: CSAPSGNTIYF.